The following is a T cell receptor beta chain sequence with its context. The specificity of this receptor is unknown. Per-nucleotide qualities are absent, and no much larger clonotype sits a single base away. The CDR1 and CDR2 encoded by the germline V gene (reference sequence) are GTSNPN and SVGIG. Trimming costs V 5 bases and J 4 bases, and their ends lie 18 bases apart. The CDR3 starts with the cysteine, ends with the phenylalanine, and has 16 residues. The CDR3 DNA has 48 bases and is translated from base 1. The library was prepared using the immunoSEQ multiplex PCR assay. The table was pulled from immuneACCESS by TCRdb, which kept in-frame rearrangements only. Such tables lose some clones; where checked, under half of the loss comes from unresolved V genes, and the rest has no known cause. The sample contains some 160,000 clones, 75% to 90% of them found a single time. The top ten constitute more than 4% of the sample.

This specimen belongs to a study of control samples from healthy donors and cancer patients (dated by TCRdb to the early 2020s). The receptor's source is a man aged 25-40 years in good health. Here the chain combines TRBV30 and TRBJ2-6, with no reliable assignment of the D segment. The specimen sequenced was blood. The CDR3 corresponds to CAWPGEPSEGANVLTF. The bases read TGTGCCTGGCCCGGTGAGCCTTCAGAGGGGGCCAACGTCCTGACTTTC.